This TCR beta chain emerged from a study of blood T cell repertoires in COVID-19. This CDR3 is 16 amino acids long. V was shortened by 0 bases and J by 5 bases, with 13 bases between the two germline ends. Germline V gives CDR1 LGHNA, CDR2 YNFKEQ. Repertoires were generated with immunoSEQ multiplex PCR, while TCRdb's copy carries only in-frame clones and drops some. Of over 30,000 clones in the sample, over 80% were seen once. The origin of this receptor is a human donor in a cohort sampled during active COVID-19. The sequenced sample consisted of peripheral blood. V gene TRBV4-2 combines with J gene TRBJ1-4; no clear D. CDR3 DNA: TGTGCCAGCAGCCAAGAAACCAGGACTTTAAATGAAAAACTGTTTTTT. Translated: CASSQETRTLNEKLFF.